The present TCR beta chain was sequenced within a study of patients and donors after allogeneic stem cell transplantation. TCRdb independently ran MiXCR on the RT-PCR reads; one entry per CDR3 protein. The sample shows approximately 410,000 distinct CDR3 sequences, 16% of them seen only once. The length of the CDR3 is 17 residues. The V and J ends lost 7 bases and 3 bases respectively, with 24 bases between them. The TCR was taken from a human donor who was either an allogeneic HSCT recipient or a stem cell or donor lymphocyte infusion donor (not recorded which). It is not recorded whose cells these are; they may come from a transplant donor. The sequenced material came from blood, either unsorted or a sorted T cell fraction (not recorded which). This chain uses TRBV12-3 or TRBV12-4 with TRBJ1-1; perhaps TRBD1 as D (5 bases). The CDR3 loop is CASTQEGGPGTDTEAFF. CDR3 coding DNA: TGTGCCAGCACCCAAGAGGGCGGGCCTGGGACGGACACTGAAGCTTTCTTT.